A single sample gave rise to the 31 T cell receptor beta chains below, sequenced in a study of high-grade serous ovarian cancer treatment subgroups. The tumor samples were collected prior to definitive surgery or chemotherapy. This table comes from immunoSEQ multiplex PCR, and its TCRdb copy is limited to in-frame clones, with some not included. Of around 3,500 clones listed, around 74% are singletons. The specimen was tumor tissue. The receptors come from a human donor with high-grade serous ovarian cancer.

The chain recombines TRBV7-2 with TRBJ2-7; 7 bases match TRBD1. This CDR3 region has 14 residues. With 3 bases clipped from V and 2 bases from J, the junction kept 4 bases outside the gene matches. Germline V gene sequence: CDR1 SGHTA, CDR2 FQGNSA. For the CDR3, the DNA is TGTGCCAGCAGCTTTAACAGGGGACCCTACGAGCAGTACTTC. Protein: CASSFNRGPYEQYF.

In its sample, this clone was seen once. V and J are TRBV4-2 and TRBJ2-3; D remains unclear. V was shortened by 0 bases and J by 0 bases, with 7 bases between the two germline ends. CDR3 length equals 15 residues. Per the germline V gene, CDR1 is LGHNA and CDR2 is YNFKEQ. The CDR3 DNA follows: TGTGCCAGCAGCCAAGACTACCCCAGCACAGATACGCAGTATTTT. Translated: CASSQDYPSTDTQYF.

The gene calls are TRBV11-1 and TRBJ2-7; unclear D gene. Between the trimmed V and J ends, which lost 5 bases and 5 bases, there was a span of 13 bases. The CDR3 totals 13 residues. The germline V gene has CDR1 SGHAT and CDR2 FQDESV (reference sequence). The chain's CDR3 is CASSHPPLNEQYV. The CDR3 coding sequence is TGTGCCAGCAGCCATCCCCCGCTCAACGAGCAGTACGTC.

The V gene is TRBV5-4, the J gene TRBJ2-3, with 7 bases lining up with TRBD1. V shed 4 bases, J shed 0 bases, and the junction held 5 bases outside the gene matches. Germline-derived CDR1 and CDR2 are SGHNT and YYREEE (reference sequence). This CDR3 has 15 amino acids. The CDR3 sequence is CASSHRDRSTDTQYF. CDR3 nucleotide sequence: TGTGCCAGCAGCCACCGGGACAGAAGCACAGATACGCAGTATTTT.

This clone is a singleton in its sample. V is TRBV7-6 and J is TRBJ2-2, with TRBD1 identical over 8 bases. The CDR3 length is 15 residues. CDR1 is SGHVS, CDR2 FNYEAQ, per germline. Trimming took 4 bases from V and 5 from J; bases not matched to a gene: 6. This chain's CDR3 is CASSSTGGWTGELFF. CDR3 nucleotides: TGTGCCAGCAGCTCCACAGGGGGTTGGACCGGGGAGCTGTTTTTT.

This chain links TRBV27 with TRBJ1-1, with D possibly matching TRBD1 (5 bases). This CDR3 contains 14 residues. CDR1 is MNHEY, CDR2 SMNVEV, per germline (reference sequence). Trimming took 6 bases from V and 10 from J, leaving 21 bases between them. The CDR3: CASSHQRQSTSAFF. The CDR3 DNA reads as TGTGCCAGCAGCCACCAAAGACAGTCGACTTCAGCTTTCTTT.

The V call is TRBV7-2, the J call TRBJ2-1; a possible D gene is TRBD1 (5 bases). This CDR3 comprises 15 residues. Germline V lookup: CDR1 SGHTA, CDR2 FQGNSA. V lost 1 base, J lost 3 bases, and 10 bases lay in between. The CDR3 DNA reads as TGTGCCAGCAGCTTAGTGGGCAGGGACTACAATGAGCAGTTCTTC. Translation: CASSLVGRDYNEQFF.

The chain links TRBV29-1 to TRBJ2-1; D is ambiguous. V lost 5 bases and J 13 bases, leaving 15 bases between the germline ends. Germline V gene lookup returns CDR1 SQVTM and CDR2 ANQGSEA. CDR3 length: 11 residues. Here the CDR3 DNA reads TGCAGCGTTCATCAAGGAGAAAGTCAGTTCTTC. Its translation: CSVHQGESQFF.

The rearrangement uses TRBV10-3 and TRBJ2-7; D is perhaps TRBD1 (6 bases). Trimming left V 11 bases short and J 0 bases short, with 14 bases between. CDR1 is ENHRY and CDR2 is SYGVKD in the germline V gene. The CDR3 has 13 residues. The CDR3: CAYGQDSSYEQYF. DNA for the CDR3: TGTGCCTATGGGCAGGACAGCTCCTACGAGCAGTACTTC.

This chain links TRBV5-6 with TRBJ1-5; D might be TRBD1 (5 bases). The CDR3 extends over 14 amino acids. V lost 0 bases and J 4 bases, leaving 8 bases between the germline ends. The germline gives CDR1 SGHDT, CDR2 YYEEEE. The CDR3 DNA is TGTGCCAGCAGCTTGGATGGGGGTAATCAGCCCCAGCATTTT. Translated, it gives CASSLDGGNQPQHF.

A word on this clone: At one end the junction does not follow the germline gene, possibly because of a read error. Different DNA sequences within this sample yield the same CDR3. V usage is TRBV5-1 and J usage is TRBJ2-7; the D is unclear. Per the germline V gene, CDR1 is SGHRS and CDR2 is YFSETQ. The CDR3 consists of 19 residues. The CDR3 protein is CASSHLGADTIYLGFEQYF. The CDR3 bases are TGCGCCAGCAGCCACTTGGGTGCTGACACCATTTACCTTGGGTTCGAGCAGTACTTT.

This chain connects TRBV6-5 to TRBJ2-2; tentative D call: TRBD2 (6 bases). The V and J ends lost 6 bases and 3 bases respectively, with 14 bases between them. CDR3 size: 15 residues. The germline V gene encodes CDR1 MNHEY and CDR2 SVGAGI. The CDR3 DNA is TGTGCCAGCAGCTCGGACTACCGAGACACCGGGGAGCTGTTTTTT. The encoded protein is CASSSDYRDTGELFF.

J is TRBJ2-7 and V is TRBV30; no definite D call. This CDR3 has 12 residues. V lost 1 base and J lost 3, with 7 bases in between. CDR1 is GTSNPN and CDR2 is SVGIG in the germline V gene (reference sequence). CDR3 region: CAWSGAYYEQYF. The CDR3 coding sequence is TGTGCCTGGAGTGGGGCGTACTACGAGCAGTACTTC.

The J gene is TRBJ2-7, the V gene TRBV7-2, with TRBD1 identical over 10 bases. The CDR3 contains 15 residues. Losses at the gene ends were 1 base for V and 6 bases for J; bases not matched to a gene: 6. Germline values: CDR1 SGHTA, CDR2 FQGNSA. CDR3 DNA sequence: TGTGCCAGCAGCTTAGTTGGACAGGGGGGATTCGAGCAGTACGTC. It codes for CASSLVGQGGFEQYV.

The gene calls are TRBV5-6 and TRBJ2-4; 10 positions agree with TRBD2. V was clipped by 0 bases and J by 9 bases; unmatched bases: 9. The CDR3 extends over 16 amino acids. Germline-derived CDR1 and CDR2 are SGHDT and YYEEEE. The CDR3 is CASSLVIAGGFGIQYF. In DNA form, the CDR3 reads TGTGCCAGCAGCTTGGTAATAGCGGGGGGTTTTGGCATTCAGTACTTC.

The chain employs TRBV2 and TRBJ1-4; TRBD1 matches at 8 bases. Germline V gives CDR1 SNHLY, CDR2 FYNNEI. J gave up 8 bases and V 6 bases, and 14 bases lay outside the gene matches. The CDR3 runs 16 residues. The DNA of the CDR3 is TGTGCCAGCAGCGCTAGTCGGACAGGGTTGGGGGAAAAACTGTTTTTT. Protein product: CASSASRTGLGEKLFF.

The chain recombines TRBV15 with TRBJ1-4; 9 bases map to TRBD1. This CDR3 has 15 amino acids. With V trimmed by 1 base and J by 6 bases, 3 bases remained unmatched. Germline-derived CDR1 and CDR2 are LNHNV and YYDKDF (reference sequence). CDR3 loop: CATSRVGDRDEKLFF. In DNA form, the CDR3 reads TGTGCCACCAGCAGAGTTGGGGACAGGGATGAAAAACTGTTTTTT.

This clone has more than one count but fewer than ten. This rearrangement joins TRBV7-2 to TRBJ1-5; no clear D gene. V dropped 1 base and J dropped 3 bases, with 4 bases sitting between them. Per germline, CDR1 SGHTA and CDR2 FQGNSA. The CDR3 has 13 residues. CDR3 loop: CASSLEVNQPQHF. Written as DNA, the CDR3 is TGTGCCAGCAGCTTAGAGGTCAATCAGCCCCAGCATTTT.

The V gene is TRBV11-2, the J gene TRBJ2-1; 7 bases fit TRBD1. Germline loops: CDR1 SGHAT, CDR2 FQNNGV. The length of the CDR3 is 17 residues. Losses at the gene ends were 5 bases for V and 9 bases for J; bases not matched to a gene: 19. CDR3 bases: TGTGCCAGCAGCCTCTCGGGACAGTCCTATGCGGTCATTGAGCAGTTCTTC. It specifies CASSLSGQSYAVIEQFF.

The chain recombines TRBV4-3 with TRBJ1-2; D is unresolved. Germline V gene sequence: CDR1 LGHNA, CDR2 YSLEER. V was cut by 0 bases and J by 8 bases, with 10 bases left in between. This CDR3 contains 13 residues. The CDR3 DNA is TGCGCCAGCAGCCAAGAGCGGGGAAGGGGCTACACCTTC. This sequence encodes CASSQERGRGYTF.

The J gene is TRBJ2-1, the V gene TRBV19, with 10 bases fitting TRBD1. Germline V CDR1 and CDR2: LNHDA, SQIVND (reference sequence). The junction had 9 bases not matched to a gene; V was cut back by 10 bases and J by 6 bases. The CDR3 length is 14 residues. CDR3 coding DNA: TGTGCCACCTCAATGGGACAGGGGATCAATGAGCAGTTCTTC. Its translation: CATSMGQGINEQFF.

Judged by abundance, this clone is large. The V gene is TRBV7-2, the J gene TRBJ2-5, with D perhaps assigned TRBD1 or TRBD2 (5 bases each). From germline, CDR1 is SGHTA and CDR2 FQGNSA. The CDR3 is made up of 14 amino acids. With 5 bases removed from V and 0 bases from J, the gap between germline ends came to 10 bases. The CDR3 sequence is CASSAQGHQETQYF. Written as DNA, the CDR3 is TGTGCCAGCAGCGCCCAGGGACACCAAGAGACCCAGTACTTC. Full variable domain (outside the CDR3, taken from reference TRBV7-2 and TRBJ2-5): GAGVSQSPSNKVTEKGKDVELRCDPISGHTALYWYRQSLGQGLEFLIYFQGNSAPDKSGLPSDRFSAERTGGSVSTLTIQRTQQEDSAVYLCASSAQGHQETQYFGPGTRLLVL.

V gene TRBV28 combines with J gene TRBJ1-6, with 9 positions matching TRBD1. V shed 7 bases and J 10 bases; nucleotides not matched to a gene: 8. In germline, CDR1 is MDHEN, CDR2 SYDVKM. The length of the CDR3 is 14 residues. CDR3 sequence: CASTLDRGRSPLHF. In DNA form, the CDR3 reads TGTGCCAGCACCTTGGACAGGGGTCGGTCACCCCTCCACTTT.

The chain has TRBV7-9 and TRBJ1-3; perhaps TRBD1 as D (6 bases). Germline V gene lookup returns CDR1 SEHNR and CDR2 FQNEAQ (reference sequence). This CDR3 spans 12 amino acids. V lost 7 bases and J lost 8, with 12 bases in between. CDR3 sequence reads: CASTPEGDTIYF. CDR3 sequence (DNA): TGTGCCAGCACCCCGGAGGGGGACACCATATATTTT.

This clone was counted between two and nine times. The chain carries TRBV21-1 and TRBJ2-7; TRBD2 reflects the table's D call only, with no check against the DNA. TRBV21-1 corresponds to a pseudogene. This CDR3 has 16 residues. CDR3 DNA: TGTGCCAGCAGCACCCGAGCGGGGGCCCCCCCCTACGAGCAGTACGTC. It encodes CASSTRAGAPPYEQYV.

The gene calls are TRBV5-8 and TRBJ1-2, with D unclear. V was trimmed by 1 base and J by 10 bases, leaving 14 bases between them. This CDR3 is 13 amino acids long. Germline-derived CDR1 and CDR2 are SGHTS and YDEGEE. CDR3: CASSLFRVRDYTF. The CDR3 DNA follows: TGTGCCAGCAGCTTGTTCAGAGTACGCGACTACACCTTC.

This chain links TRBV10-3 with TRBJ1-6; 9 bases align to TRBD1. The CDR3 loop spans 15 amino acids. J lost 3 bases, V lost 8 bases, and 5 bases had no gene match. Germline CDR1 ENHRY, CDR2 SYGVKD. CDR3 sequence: CAIRTGDFYNSPLHF. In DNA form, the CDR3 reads TGTGCCATCCGGACAGGGGATTTCTATAATTCACCCCTCCACTTT.

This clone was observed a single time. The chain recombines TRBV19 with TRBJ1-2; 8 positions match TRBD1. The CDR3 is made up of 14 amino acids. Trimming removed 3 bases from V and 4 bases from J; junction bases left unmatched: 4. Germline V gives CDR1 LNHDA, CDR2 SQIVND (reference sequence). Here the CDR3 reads CASSIQGAGYGYTF. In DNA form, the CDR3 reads TGTGCCAGTAGTATCCAGGGGGCAGGCTATGGCTACACCTTC.

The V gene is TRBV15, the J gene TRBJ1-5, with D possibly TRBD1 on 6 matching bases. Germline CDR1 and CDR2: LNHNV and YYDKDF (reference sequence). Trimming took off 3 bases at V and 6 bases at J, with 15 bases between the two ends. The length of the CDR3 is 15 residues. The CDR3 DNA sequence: TGTGCCACCAGCAGTCCTAACAGGGAAGGTCAGCCCCAGCATTTT. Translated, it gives CATSSPNREGQPQHF.

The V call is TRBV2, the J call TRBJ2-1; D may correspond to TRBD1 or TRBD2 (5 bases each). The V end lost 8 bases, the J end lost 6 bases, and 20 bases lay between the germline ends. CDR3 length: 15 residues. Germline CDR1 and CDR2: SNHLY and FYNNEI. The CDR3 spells CASSVYPGAVNEQFF. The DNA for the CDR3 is TGTGCCAGCTCAGTGTATCCCGGGGCGGTCAATGAGCAGTTCTTC.

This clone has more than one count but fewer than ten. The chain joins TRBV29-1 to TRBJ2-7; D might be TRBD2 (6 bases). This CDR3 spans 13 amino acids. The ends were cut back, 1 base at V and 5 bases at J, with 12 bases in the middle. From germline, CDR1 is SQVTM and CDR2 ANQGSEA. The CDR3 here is CSVEGARRDEQYF. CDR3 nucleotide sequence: TGCAGCGTTGAAGGGGCCAGGAGGGACGAGCAGTACTTC.